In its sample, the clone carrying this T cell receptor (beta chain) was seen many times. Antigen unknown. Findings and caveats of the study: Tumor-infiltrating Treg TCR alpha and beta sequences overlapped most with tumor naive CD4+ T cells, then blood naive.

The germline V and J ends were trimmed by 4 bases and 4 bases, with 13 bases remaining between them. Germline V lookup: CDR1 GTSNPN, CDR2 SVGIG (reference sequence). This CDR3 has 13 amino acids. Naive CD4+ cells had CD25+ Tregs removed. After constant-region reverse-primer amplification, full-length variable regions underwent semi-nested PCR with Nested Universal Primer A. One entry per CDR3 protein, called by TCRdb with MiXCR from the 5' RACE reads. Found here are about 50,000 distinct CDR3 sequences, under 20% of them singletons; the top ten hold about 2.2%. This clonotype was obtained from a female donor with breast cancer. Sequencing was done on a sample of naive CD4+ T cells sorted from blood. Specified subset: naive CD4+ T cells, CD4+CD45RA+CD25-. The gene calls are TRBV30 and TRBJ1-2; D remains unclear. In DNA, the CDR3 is TGTGCCTGGACGACCATAGTTGGCTATGGCTACACCTTC. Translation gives CAWTTIVGYGYTF. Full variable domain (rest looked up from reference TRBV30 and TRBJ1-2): SQTIHQWPATLVQPVGSPLSLECTVEGTSNPNLYWYRQAAGRGLQLLFYSVGIGQISSEVPQNLSASRPQDRQFILSSKKLLLSDSGFYLCAWTTIVGYGYTFGSGTRLTVV.